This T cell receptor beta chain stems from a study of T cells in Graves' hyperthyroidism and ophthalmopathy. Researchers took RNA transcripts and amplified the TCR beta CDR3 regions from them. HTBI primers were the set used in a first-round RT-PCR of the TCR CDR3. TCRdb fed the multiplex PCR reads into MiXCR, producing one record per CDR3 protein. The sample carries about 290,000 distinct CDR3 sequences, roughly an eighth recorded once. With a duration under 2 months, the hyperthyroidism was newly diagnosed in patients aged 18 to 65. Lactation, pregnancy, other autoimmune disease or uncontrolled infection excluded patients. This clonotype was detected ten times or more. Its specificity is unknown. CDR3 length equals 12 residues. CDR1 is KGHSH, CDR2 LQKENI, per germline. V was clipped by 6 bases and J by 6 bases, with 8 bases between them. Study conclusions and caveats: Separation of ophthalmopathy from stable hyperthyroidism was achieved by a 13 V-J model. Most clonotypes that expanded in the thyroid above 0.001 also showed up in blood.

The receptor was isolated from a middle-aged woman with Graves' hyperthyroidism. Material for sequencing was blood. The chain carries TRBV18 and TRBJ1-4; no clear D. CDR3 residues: CASSLRHEKLFF. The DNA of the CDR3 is TGTGCCAGCTCCCTACGGCATGAAAAACTGTTTTTT.